The T cell receptor beta chain under discussion was sequenced for a study of blood T cells in healthy people across ages. Alongside a J-beta primer mix, a sample-barcoded 5' primer served in a second PCR lasting roughly 6 to 12 cycles. Via MiXCR, TCRdb re-called the 5' RACE reads, giving one row per CDR3 protein. Here the sample spans 630,000 or so distinct CDR3 sequences, approximately 30% being singletons. The CDR3 runs to 11 residues. Trimming took off 2 bases at V and 12 bases at J, with 8 bases between the two ends. CDR1 is SNHLY, CDR2 FYNNEI, per germline. Healthy Russian Caucasian donors spanned ages about 6 to 95 years. Total RNA, at least 6 micrograms per sample, came from PBMCs. This clonotype has just a few counts.

This clonotype originated in a woman over 75 in good health. The chain combines TRBV2 with TRBJ2-1; maybe TRBD1 (6 bases). Specimen: blood. CDR3 amino acids: CASSETGRQFF. The CDR3 nucleotides read TGTGCCAGCAGTGAAACAGGGAGGCAGTTCTTC.